These 24 T cell receptor beta chains were all obtained from the same sample, sequenced in a study of shared clonotypes between healthy human individuals. Terminally differentiated effector memory CD45RA+ cells were excluded from the naive CD8 cells, which were CD45RO-negative and positively selected for CCR7. Only in-frame clones appear in the TCRdb table, and some are missing; sequencing was by immunoSEQ multiplex PCR. The sample has some 580,000 clones, roughly 98% seen once. Input material: naive CD8+ T cells sorted from blood. The source of these receptors is a man under 40 in good health.

The chain carries TRBV7-9 and TRBJ2-7; maybe TRBD1 (5 bases). Germline CDR1 SEHNR, CDR2 FQNEAQ (reference sequence). V was trimmed by 5 bases and J by 4 bases, leaving 15 bases between them. This CDR3 region has 14 residues. The DNA for the CDR3 is TGTGCCAGCAGCGCCCCCGCAGGGTGGTACGAGCAGTACTTC. It codes for CASSAPAGWYEQYF. Combining the CDR3 with reference TRBV7-9 and TRBJ2-7 gives the whole variable domain DTGVSQNPRHKITKRGQNVTFRCDPISEHNRLYWYRQTLGQGPEFLTYFQNEAQLEKSRLLSDRFSAERPKGSFSTLEIQRTEQGDSAMYLCASSAPAGWYEQYFGPGTRLTVT.

The chain links TRBV5-1 to TRBJ2-7, with D uncertain. Germline V gene data show CDR1 as SGHRS and CDR2 as YFSETQ. This CDR3 comprises 14 residues. V lost 1 base to trimming and J lost 2 bases, with 10 bases between them. The CDR3 protein is CASSLTDSAYEQYF. CDR3 bases: TGCGCCAGCAGCTTGACCGATTCAGCCTACGAGCAGTACTTC.

V usage is TRBV6-1 and J usage is TRBJ2-1, with 10 bases aligning to TRBD2. This CDR3 is built from 16 residues. Germline loops: CDR1 MNHNS, CDR2 SASEGT. The V and J ends lost 4 bases and 5 bases, in that order; junction bases with no gene match: 8. Here the CDR3 reads CASSVSIAGGDNEQFF. The CDR3 DNA is TGTGCCAGCAGTGTCTCGATAGCGGGAGGTGACAATGAGCAGTTCTTC.

This chain uses TRBV15 with TRBJ2-7, with TRBD2 matching 8 bases. J was trimmed by 5 bases and V by 5 bases; bases with no gene match: 11. The CDR3 is 15 residues long. Germline-derived CDR1 and CDR2 are LNHNV and YYDKDF (reference sequence). The CDR3 coding sequence is TGTGCCACCAGCGGGGAGCGGGAGAGTACGGACGAGCAGTACTTC. It encodes CATSGERESTDEQYF.

This clone occurred once. The chain uses TRBV18 and TRBJ2-3; TRBD2 matches 9 bases. The V gene's germline CDR1 is KGHSH and CDR2 LQKENI. Trimming cost V 2 bases and J 3 bases; bases outside gene matches: 6. The CDR3 is made up of 16 amino acids. CDR3 sequence: CASSPSTSGSTDTQYF. The CDR3 bases are TGTGCCAGCTCACCATCGACTAGCGGTAGTACAGATACGCAGTATTTT.

The gene calls are TRBV4-1 and TRBJ1-5; D ambiguous. Germline values: CDR1 MGHRA, CDR2 YSYEKL. V lost 4 bases, J lost 3 bases, and 7 bases lay in between. CDR3 length: 13 residues. The CDR3 is CASSPITNQPQHF. CDR3 in DNA: TGCGCCAGCAGCCCCATCACCAATCAGCCCCAGCATTTT.

On this clone: At one boundary the junction diverges from the germline segment, which might be a read error. The chain recombines TRBV6-1 with TRBJ1-5; TRBD1 matches 7 bases. The CDR3 sequence is 12 residues long. CDR1 is MNHNS and CDR2 is SASEGT in the germline V gene. The CDR3 DNA is TGTGCCGGCAGCAGGGGGGGAAAGCCCCAGCATTTT. Translated: CAGSRGGKPQHF.

The rearrangement uses TRBV29-1 and TRBJ2-7; either TRBD1 or TRBD2 may fit D (5 bases each). This CDR3 is built from 12 residues. Germline V gives CDR1 SQVTM, CDR2 ANQGSEA. Trimming removed 2 bases from V and 3 bases from J, with 8 bases in between. The chain's CDR3 is CSVETRGYEQYF. In DNA, the CDR3 is TGCAGCGTTGAAACTAGGGGCTACGAGCAGTACTTC.

The chain uses TRBV27 and TRBJ1-5; D gene unclear. Looked up from germline, CDR1 is MNHEY and CDR2 is SMNVEV (reference sequence). Trimming cost V 6 bases and J 16 bases, with 22 bases left between them. This CDR3 is built from 13 residues. CDR3 bases: TGTGCCAGCAGCTACGGCCAGGCCGGGGTTAGACATTTT. It specifies CASSYGQAGVRHF.

The chain joins TRBV27 to TRBJ2-1; 9 bases match TRBD1. CDR3 length: 15 amino acids. With V trimmed by 3 bases and J by 12 bases, 12 bases remained unmatched. Germline lookup yields CDR1 MNHEY and CDR2 SMNVEV (reference sequence). The CDR3, as DNA: TGTGCCAGCAGTTTGTGGGACAGGGACCCTTTCGGGCAGTTCTTC. It is translated as CASSLWDRDPFGQFF.

This chain connects TRBV6-5 to TRBJ2-7, with 9 nucleotides matching TRBD1. The V gene's germline CDR1 is MNHEY and CDR2 SVGAGI. The CDR3 runs to 15 residues. J gave up 3 bases and V 3 bases, and 6 bases lay outside the gene matches. CDR3 bases: TGTGCCAGCAGTTATGGCACAGGGGGCATCTACGAGCAGTACTTC. Amino acid sequence: CASSYGTGGIYEQYF.

This sequence joins TRBV5-1 and TRBJ2-7; 7 nucleotides match TRBD2. V trimming: 0 bases; J trimming: 2 bases; junction bases outside the gene matches: 8. Looked up from germline, CDR1 is SGHRS and CDR2 is YFSETQ. The CDR3 length is 16 residues. In DNA, the CDR3 is TGCGCCAGCAGCTTGGAGGGGCCTAGCGGACCCTACGAGCAGTACTTC. Encoded protein: CASSLEGPSGPYEQYF.

This chain uses TRBV6-5 with TRBJ1-2; tentatively, D is TRBD1 (5 bases). With 5 bases removed from V and 8 bases from J, the gap between germline ends came to 12 bases. Germline CDR1 MNHEY, CDR2 SVGAGI. This CDR3 contains 12 residues. The CDR3 is CASSPRRGGYTF. CDR3 DNA sequence: TGTGCCAGCAGTCCCCGGAGGGGAGGCTACACCTTC.

The V gene is TRBV13, the J gene TRBJ2-5; 7 positions match TRBD1. The CDR3 is made up of 15 amino acids. The V gene end was trimmed by 3 bases and the J gene end by 0 bases; junction bases not matched to a gene: 4. Per the germline V gene, CDR1 is PRHDT and CDR2 is FYEKMQ (reference sequence). The CDR3 DNA reads TGTGCCAGCAGCTTTAACAGGGGCGACCAAGAGACCCAGTACTTC. Protein product: CASSFNRGDQETQYF.

The J gene is TRBJ2-3, the V gene TRBV4-1; 7 nucleotides line up with TRBD2. Germline values: CDR1 MGHRA, CDR2 YSYEKL. The CDR3 extends over 15 amino acids. Losses at the gene ends were 1 base for V and 3 bases for J; bases not matched to a gene: 4. The CDR3: CASSQVGLGTDTQYF. Written as DNA, the CDR3 is TGCGCCAGCAGCCAAGTCGGACTAGGGACAGATACGCAGTATTTT.

This clone was picked up one time. This chain connects TRBV7-3 to TRBJ2-3, with D possibly being TRBD2 (5 bases). The CDR3 has 14 residues. Germline V CDR1 and CDR2: SGHTA, FQGTGA. The ends were cut back, 2 bases at V and 4 bases at J, with 10 bases in the middle. CDR3 sequence (DNA): TGTGCCAGCAGCTTACGCCCTAGCCCAGATACGCAGTATTTT. Its protein is CASSLRPSPDTQYF.

J is TRBJ2-1 and V is TRBV7-8, with D uncertain. The CDR3 runs 13 residues. The V and J ends lost 5 bases and 7 bases respectively, with 12 bases between them. The germline CDR1 and CDR2 sequences are SGHVS and FQNEAQ. Here the CDR3 DNA reads TGTGCCAGCAGCCGGCCCTCCCGGAATGAGCAGTTCTTC. As protein: CASSRPSRNEQFF.

The gene calls are TRBV7-9 and TRBJ2-1; tentative D call: TRBD2 (7 bases). The CDR3 is made up of 14 amino acids. From germline, CDR1 is SEHNR and CDR2 FQNEAQ (reference sequence). Trimming cost V 5 bases and J 5 bases, with 13 bases left between them. The CDR3 sequence: CASSPGDYHNEQFF. CDR3 nucleotides: TGTGCCAGCAGCCCAGGGGACTACCACAATGAGCAGTTCTTC. The variable domain in full, with the rest retrieved from reference TRBV7-9 and TRBJ2-1, is DTGVSQNPRHKITKRGQNVTFRCDPISEHNRLYWYRQTLGQGPEFLTYFQNEAQLEKSRLLSDRFSAERPKGSFSTLEIQRTEQGDSAMYLCASSPGDYHNEQFFGPGTRLTVL.

V and J are TRBV29-1 and TRBJ2-1; a possible D gene is TRBD2 (6 bases). Germline CDR1 SQVTM, CDR2 ANQGSEA. The CDR3 covers 14 residues. V was pared by 4 bases and J by 4 bases, with 14 bases between. CDR3: CSVARRESYNEQFF. The CDR3 DNA follows: TGCAGCGTTGCACGTCGGGAGTCATACAATGAGCAGTTCTTC.

CDR3 nucleotide sequence: TGTGCCAGCACCGAAGCGGTTGGACAGGAGACAACCTACGAGCAGTACTTC. Its translation: CASTEAVGQETTYEQYF. The chain combines TRBV6-1 with TRBJ2-7, with 7 bases matching TRBD1. Germline trimming cut 7 bases from V and 2 bases from J; bases unmatched to any gene: 17. CDR3 size: 17 residues. Germline lookup yields CDR1 MNHNS and CDR2 SASEGT.

J is TRBJ1-2 and V is TRBV4-1; 9 bases align to TRBD1. CDR1 is MGHRA, CDR2 YSYEKL, per germline. Trimming removed 0 bases from V and 8 bases from J; junction bases left unmatched: 4. The length of the CDR3 is 14 residues. CDR3 DNA sequence: TGCGCCAGCAGCCAAGAACAGGGGGCGACCGGCTACACCTTC. Its translation: CASSQEQGATGYTF.

The rearrangement uses TRBV15 and TRBJ2-2; 8 positions match TRBD2. V gave up 8 bases and J gave up 6 bases; unmatched junction bases: 8. The germline CDR1 and CDR2 sequences are LNHNV and YYDKDF (reference sequence). This CDR3 has 14 residues. CDR3 DNA sequence: TGTGCCACCCGGGGACGGGAGGGCGCCGGGGAGCTGTTTTTT. Translated, it gives CATRGREGAGELFF.

The chain couples TRBV7-9 to TRBJ1-1; D might be TRBD1 (5 bases). The V end was cut by 5 bases, the J end by 3 bases, with 10 bases between. Per the germline V gene, CDR1 is SEHNR and CDR2 is FQNEAQ (reference sequence). CDR3 size: 13 residues. In DNA, the CDR3 is TGTGCCAGCAGCCTGCCGGGACACACTGAAGCTTTCTTT. Translated, it gives CASSLPGHTEAFF.

The chain couples TRBV7-9 to TRBJ2-7; possible D gene TRBD1, 5 bases. V lost 5 bases, J lost 3 bases, and 8 bases lay in between. The CDR3 loop spans 12 amino acids. The germline CDR1 and CDR2 sequences are SEHNR and FQNEAQ (reference sequence). The CDR3 DNA reads as TGTGCCAGCAGCATCAGGGTCTACGAGCAGTACTTC. Protein product: CASSIRVYEQYF.